The clone carrying this TCR beta chain was counted a single time. Its antigen is not known. Treatment meaning: oral pan-JAK inhibitor, 5-10 mg twice daily. After isolation, RNA underwent reverse transcription to generate cDNA as the sequencing template. The protocol was immunoSEQ multiplex PCR, while the TCRdb copy is restricted to in-frame clones and leaves out a portion. The sample records tens of thousands of clones, around 30% being singletons. This specimen belongs to a study of CD8+ T cells in alopecia areata. Study overall: Once tofacitinib had been taken for 6 to 18 months, 6 months off drug followed. Treated patients were scored for severity by percent of scalp affected.

Study results and limitations: The presence of one nonresponder keeps the tie between baseline CD8+ expansion and response uncertain. Tofacitinib significantly lowered scalp clonality and expanded CD8+ clones among the top 100.

The clonotype originates from a human donor with alopecia areata. This sample comprised CD8+ T cells sorted from blood, obtained at week 4, from a patient treated with tofacitinib.

CDR3 DNA: TGCGCCAGCAGATTCCGGGACCTGAGCTCCTACGAGCAGTACTTC. This sequence encodes CASRFRDLSSYEQYF. The rearrangement joins TRBV4-1 to TRBJ2-7, with D possibly called TRBD1 or TRBD2 (5 bases each). Germline CDR1 reads MGHRA; CDR2 reads YSYEKL. The CDR3 loop spans 15 amino acids. The ends were cut back, 6 bases at V and 0 bases at J, with 15 bases in the middle.